Described below is a single TCR beta chain sequence and its context. Its antigen remains unidentified. These data belong to a study of cytomegalovirus exposure and HLA in healthy donors. The study ran its PCR with 60 Vbeta and 13 Jbeta primers. Using immunoSEQ multiplex PCR, the repertoire was profiled, and TCRdb retains in-frame clones only, with some absent. The repertoire holds 80,000 to 100,000 clones, with over 70% as singletons. Study conclusions and caveats: At a 0.05 false discovery rate, a later analysis found over 15,000 TCR beta sequences to be associated with HLA alleles. A few of the chains that were CMV-associated were confirmed in vitro to be specific for CMV antigens. According to a later analysis, donors in an Asian-associated ancestry cluster reportedly had fewer N-insertions than the roughly 670-donor mean.

The V end lost 2 bases, the J end lost 4 bases, and 16 bases lay between the germline ends. The germline V gene encodes CDR1 SGDLS and CDR2 YYNGEE. The CDR3 totals 15 residues. This receptor was identified in a man aged 25-40 years in good health and CMV-seropositive. Sequenced: PBMCs. J is TRBJ2-7 and V is TRBV9; D might be TRBD2 (6 bases). In DNA form, the CDR3 reads TGTGCCAGCAGCGTTGGGGGAGGCCACTATTACGAGCAGTACTTC. Its translation is CASSVGGGHYYEQYF.